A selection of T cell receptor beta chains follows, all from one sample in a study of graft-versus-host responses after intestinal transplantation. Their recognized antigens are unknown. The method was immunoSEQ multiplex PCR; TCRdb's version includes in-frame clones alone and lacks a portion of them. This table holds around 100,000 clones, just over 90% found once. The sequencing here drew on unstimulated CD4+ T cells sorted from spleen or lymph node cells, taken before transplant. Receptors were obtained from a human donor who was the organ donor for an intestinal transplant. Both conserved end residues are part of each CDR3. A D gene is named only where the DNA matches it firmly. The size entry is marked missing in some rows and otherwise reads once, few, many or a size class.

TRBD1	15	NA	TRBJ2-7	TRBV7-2	CASSVWDRGRNEQYF	TGTGCCAGCAGCGTATGGGACAGGGGGCGCAACGAGCAGTACTTC
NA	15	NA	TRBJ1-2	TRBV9	CASSVDPGGERGYTF	TGTGCCAGCAGCGTAGACCCCGGGGGCGAACGTGGCTACACCTTC
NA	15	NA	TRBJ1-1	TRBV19	CASSRVGSVSTEAFF	TGTGCCAGTAGTAGAGTAGGTTCGGTCAGCACTGAAGCTTTCTTT
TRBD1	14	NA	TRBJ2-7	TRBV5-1	CASSSWTGIYEQYF	TGCGCCAGCAGCTCATGGACAGGGATCTACGAGCAGTACTTC
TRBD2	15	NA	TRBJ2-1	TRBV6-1	CASSTLAGGFDEQFF	TGTGCCAGCAGTACTTTAGCGGGAGGGTTCGATGAGCAGTTCTTC
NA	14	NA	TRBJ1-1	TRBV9	CASSVVGVDTEAFF	TGTGCCAGCAGCGTAGTCGGGGTGGACACTGAAGCTTTCTTT
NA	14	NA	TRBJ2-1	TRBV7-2	CASSRRGSDNEQFF	TGTGCCAGCAGCCGTCGTGGCTCCGACAATGAGCAGTTCTTC
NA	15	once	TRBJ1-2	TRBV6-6	CASSRLGRGPYGYTF	TGTGCCAGCAGCCGCCTGGGTCGGGGGCCGTATGGCTACACCTTC
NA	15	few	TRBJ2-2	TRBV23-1	CASRQSQGNTGELFF	TGCGCCAGCAGGCAGTCACAGGGGAACACCGGGGAGCTGTTTTTT
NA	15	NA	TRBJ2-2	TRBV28	CASSLSSGGPRELFF	TGTGCCAGCAGTTTATCTTCGGGTGGCCCCCGGGAGCTGTTTTTT
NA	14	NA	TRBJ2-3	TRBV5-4	CASRTDLGTDTQYF	TGTGCCAGCAGGACTGACTTGGGCACAGATACGCAGTATTTT
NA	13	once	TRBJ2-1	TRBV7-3	CASSLDSYNEQFF	TGTGCCAGCAGTTTGGACTCTTACAATGAGCAGTTCTTC
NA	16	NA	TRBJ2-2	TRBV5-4	CASSSLQGTNTGELFF	TGTGCCAGCAGCTCCTTACAGGGTACGAACACCGGGGAGCTGTTTTTT
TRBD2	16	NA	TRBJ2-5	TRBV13	CASSYKSGTIQETQYF	TGTGCCAGCAGCTATAAATCCGGGACTATCCAAGAGACCCAGTACTTC
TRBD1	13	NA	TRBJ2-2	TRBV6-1	CASTETGAGELFF	TGTGCCAGCACAGAGACAGGGGCCGGGGAGCTGTTTTTT
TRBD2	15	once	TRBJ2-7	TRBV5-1	CASSDRLAGGAEQYF	TGCGCCAGCAGCGACCGACTAGCGGGAGGGGCAGAGCAGTACTTC